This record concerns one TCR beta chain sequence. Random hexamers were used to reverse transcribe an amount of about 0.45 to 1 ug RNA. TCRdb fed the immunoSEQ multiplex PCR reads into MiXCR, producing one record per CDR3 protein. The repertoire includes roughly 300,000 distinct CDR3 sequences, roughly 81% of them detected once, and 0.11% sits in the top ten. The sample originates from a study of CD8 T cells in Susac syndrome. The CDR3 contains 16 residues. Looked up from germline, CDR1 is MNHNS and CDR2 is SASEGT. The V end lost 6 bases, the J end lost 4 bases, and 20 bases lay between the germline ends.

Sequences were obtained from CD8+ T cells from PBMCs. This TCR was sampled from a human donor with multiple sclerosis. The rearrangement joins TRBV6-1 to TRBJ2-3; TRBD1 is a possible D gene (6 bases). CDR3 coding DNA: TGTGCCAGCAGCGGTATCGGGACATATATTCCAGATACGCAGTATTTT. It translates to CASSGIGTYIPDTQYF.